This TCR beta chain derives from a study of identical twins' blood T cells. In TCRdb, the 5' RACE reads were re-called with MiXCR into one record per CDR3 protein. The sample has 300,000 to 450,000 distinct CDR3 sequences, roughly 31% seen once. Germline V gives CDR1 SGHVS, CDR2 FNYEAQ. The length of the CDR3 is 14 residues. Deletions cut 6 bases from V and 2 bases from J, with 14 bases between. This clonotype came up a few times. Material: PBMCs. The clonotype was recovered from a woman between 18 and 55 years old in good health. The chain couples TRBV7-6 to TRBJ2-7; D perhaps matches TRBD1 (6 bases). The CDR3 here is CASSSNGQTYEQYF. CDR3 bases: TGTGCCAGCAGTTCTAACGGACAGACCTACGAGCAGTACTTC.